These 3 T cell receptor beta chains share one sample of origin, sequenced in a study of beta chain features in type 1 diabetes (dated by TCRdb to 2017 to 2018). Library generation was performed with the immunoSEQ multiplex PCR assay. The High Capacity cDNA Reverse Transcription Kit was used to reverse transcribe all of the isolated RNA, meaning that expressed TCRB transcripts were what got sequenced. The source is immuneACCESS, and TCRdb retained only in-frame sequences with V and J called. Part of the clones is not carried over; for the studies checked, unresolved V genes explain less than half of this, and the remainder is unexplained. For this sample the table gives over 500,000 clones, of which 15% to 17% were detected only once. The ten top clones hold about 0.097% of the sample. Source material: naive CD4+ T cells from blood. The sample's cell subset or site label, in plain terms: true naive CD4+ T cells. These receptor sequences come from a man in his late teens or twenties in good health.

The chain recombines TRBV11-2 with TRBJ1-1, with D perhaps TRBD1 (6 bases). CDR1 is SGHAT and CDR2 is FQNNGV in the germline V gene. The CDR3 loop spans 15 amino acids. The V end lost 1 base, the J end lost 4 bases, and 13 bases lay between the germline ends. CDR3 DNA sequence: TGTGCCAGCAGCTTAGCGGGGGCACGAGGCACTGAAGCTTTCTTT. It encodes CASSLAGARGTEAFF.

This clone came up a few times. J is TRBJ2-3 and V is TRBV4-3; TRBD2 agrees at 9 bases. Germline assignment: CDR1 LGHNA and CDR2 YSLEER. J was trimmed by 6 bases and V by 4 bases; bases with no gene match: 11. The CDR3 sequence is 16 residues long. The CDR3 is CASSPRGSGSVDTQYF. The DNA of the CDR3 is TGCGCCAGCAGCCCCCGGGGTAGCGGGAGTGTGGATACGCAGTATTTT.

The table lists this clone with a few counts. The chain has TRBV7-9 and TRBJ1-1; TRBD1 matches 8 bases. The CDR3 is 13 amino acids. J lost 7 bases, V lost 4 bases, and 5 bases had no gene match. CDR1 and CDR2 from the germline V gene are SEHNR and FQNEAQ (reference sequence). The CDR3 spells CASSYDRGVEAFF. Here the CDR3 DNA reads TGTGCCAGCAGCTACGACAGGGGAGTTGAAGCTTTCTTT. The full variable domain, in which reference TRBV7-9 and TRBJ1-1 provide the parts outside the CDR3, is DTGVSQNPRHKITKRGQNVTFRCDPISEHNRLYWYRQTLGQGPEFLTYFQNEAQLEKSRLLSDRFSAERPKGSFSTLEIQRTEQGDSAMYLCASSYDRGVEAFFGQGTRLTVV.